This T cell receptor beta chain was obtained from a study of tumour-infiltrating T cells in Burkitt lymphoma. At the level of the study: Productive clonality predicted overall and progression-free survival.

Trimming stripped 3 bases from V and 4 bases from J, with 16 bases between. CDR3 length: 16 amino acids. Germline CDR1 and CDR2: SNHLY and FYNNEI. Clones were read by immunoSEQ multiplex PCR, and TCRdb kept only the in-frame ones, dropping some. The sample has about 14,000 clones; approximately 28% are singletons. The source material was tumor tissue. This sequence joins TRBV2 and TRBJ2-1, with D tentatively TRBD1 or TRBD2 (5 bases each). This sequence was found in a human donor with diffuse large B-cell lymphoma. The CDR3: CASSETGPSPYNEQFF. The CDR3 DNA reads as TGTGCCAGCAGTGAGACGGGACCGTCACCTTACAATGAGCAGTTCTTC. The variable domain in full, completed from reference TRBV2 and TRBJ2-1, reads EPEVTQTPSHQVTQMGQEVILRCVPISNHLYFYWYRQILGQKVEFLVSFYNNEISEKSEIFDDQFSVERPDGSNFTLKIRSTKLEDSAMYFCASSETGPSPYNEQFFGPGTRLTVL.